The 20 T cell receptor beta chains below all came from one sample that was sequenced in a study of blood T cell repertoires in COVID-19. TCRdb keeps only in-frame clones here, not all; method: immunoSEQ multiplex PCR. The sample records hundreds of thousands of clones, more than 70% being singletons. Sequenced: peripheral blood. These receptors all stem from a woman in her thirties or forties who had recovered from COVID-19.

Concerning this clone: Distinct nucleotide sequences in the sample also encode this CDR3. The chain employs TRBV7-3 and TRBJ2-3, with D unclear. The CDR3 spans 13 residues. Germline lookup yields CDR1 SGHTA and CDR2 FQGTGA. V was clipped by 0 bases and J by 4 bases, with 5 bases between them. The CDR3 here is CASSLTRADTQYF. DNA for the CDR3: TGTGCCAGCAGCTTAACCCGGGCAGATACGCAGTATTTT.

This clone was detected only once. V is TRBV5-1 and J is TRBJ2-3, with a weak D call TRBD1 (5 bases). Germline CDR1 is SGHRS and CDR2 is YFSETQ. The CDR3 is 15 residues long. V dropped 0 bases and J dropped 1 base, with 9 bases sitting between them. CDR3 protein: CASSLVGRGTDTQYF. The CDR3, as DNA: TGCGCCAGCAGCTTGGTGGGCAGGGGCACAGATACGCAGTATTTT.

The chain couples TRBV24-1 to TRBJ2-1, with D possibly matching TRBD2 (6 bases). Trimming stripped 5 bases from V and 1 base from J, with 14 bases between. Germline values: CDR1 KGHDR, CDR2 SFDVKD. The CDR3 contains 16 residues. CDR3 sequence reads: CATSGRDWRSYNEQFF. The CDR3 DNA is TGTGCCACCAGTGGTCGGGACTGGCGGTCCTACAATGAGCAGTTCTTC.

The CDR3: CSVDGLAGNTGELFF. DNA for the CDR3: TGCAGCGTTGATGGACTAGCGGGGAACACCGGGGAGCTGTTTTTT. V gene TRBV29-1 combines with J gene TRBJ2-2, with TRBD2 matching 11 bases. V shed 3 bases, J shed 1 base, and the junction held 1 base outside the gene matches. This CDR3 is built from 15 residues. Germline V gene data show CDR1 as SQVTM and CDR2 as ANQGSEA.

The V gene is TRBV29-1, the J gene TRBJ1-2; the D is unclear. From germline, CDR1 is SQVTM and CDR2 ANQGSEA. Trimming left V 3 bases short and J 4 bases short, with 6 bases between. The CDR3 is 11 amino acids. CDR3: CSVEEPYGYTF. DNA for the CDR3: TGCAGCGTTGAGGAGCCCTATGGCTACACCTTC.

The rearrangement joins TRBV29-1 to TRBJ1-1; tentatively, D is TRBD1 (5 bases). V lost 6 bases to trimming and J lost 3 bases, with 11 bases between them. CDR1 is SQVTM and CDR2 is ANQGSEA in the germline V gene. The CDR3 runs to 12 residues. CDR3 protein: CSVGGLYTEAFF. In nucleotides, the CDR3 is TGCAGCGTCGGGGGTCTCTACACTGAAGCTTTCTTT.

This clone has only one observation. The chain employs TRBV5-1 and TRBJ2-6; TRBD1 aligns across 7 bases. With V trimmed by 5 bases and J by 2 bases, 4 bases remained unmatched. The CDR3 length is 15 residues. Germline lookup yields CDR1 SGHRS and CDR2 YFSETQ. This CDR3 is CASRDTGAGANVLTF. The CDR3 coding sequence is TGCGCCAGCAGAGATACAGGGGCTGGGGCCAACGTCCTGACTTTC.

The rearrangement uses TRBV7-8 and TRBJ2-1; 10 positions agree with TRBD2. The V gene end was trimmed by 5 bases and the J gene end by 7 bases; junction bases not matched to a gene: 8. CDR1 SGHVS and CDR2 FQNEAQ come from the germline V gene. The CDR3 has 15 residues. The CDR3 loop is CASSRAGGPGNEQFF. In DNA, the CDR3 is TGTGCCAGCAGCCGAGCGGGAGGGCCGGGGAATGAGCAGTTCTTC.

The chain has TRBV7-9 and TRBJ1-2, with 8 bases fitting TRBD1. Germline V gene data show CDR1 as SEHNR and CDR2 as FQNEAQ (reference sequence). V trimming: 6 bases; J trimming: 3 bases; junction bases outside the gene matches: 3. This CDR3 has 13 amino acids. This CDR3 reads CASSQGAHYGYTF. The CDR3 region has the DNA TGTGCCAGCAGTCAGGGGGCCCACTATGGCTACACCTTC.

Concerning this clone: This specimen includes other DNA sequences encoding the same CDR3. V gene TRBV6-5 combines with J gene TRBJ2-5; 7 bases align to TRBD2. Germline CDR1 and CDR2: MNHEY and SVGAGI. The CDR3 length is 11 residues. The junction had 0 bases not matched to a gene; V was cut back by 6 bases and J by 5 bases. This CDR3 is CASRGGETQYF. The CDR3 DNA reads as TGTGCCAGCAGGGGAGGGGAGACCCAGTACTTC.

This chain connects TRBV30 to TRBJ2-3, with 8 positions matching TRBD2. Per germline, CDR1 GTSNPN and CDR2 SVGIG (reference sequence). The J segment lost 10 bases and the V segment lost 0 bases, leaving 6 bases of the junction unmatched. The CDR3 runs to 13 residues. The CDR3 sequence is CAWSVPRLAPQYF. The CDR3 DNA sequence: TGTGCCTGGAGTGTACCTCGACTAGCGCCGCAGTATTTT.

The CDR3 coding sequence is TGTGCCAGCAGCCATGACCTAGGGGGGGAAGGGGGCTACACCTTC. It translates to CASSHDLGGEGGYTF. This chain joins TRBV9 and TRBJ1-2; D is perhaps TRBD1 (6 bases). The CDR3 runs to 15 residues. The germline gives CDR1 SGDLS, CDR2 YYNGEE. The V end lost 4 bases, the J end lost 8 bases, and 21 bases lay between the germline ends.

The chain couples TRBV30 to TRBJ2-3; TRBD2 aligns across 7 bases. The CDR3 is 11 residues long. Looked up from germline, CDR1 is GTSNPN and CDR2 is SVGIG (reference sequence). CDR3 sequence (DNA): TGTGGTCTAGCGGAGACAGATACGCAGTATTTT. It codes for CGLAETDTQYF.

The CDR3 sequence is CASPELGGSSTDTQYF. The CDR3 DNA reads as TGTGCCAGCCCCGAATTGGGCGGGAGCAGCACAGATACGCAGTATTTT. The chain links TRBV7-9 to TRBJ2-3; 7 nucleotides line up with TRBD2. Trimming took 8 bases from V and 0 from J; bases not matched to a gene: 11. From germline, CDR1 is SEHNR and CDR2 FQNEAQ (reference sequence). CDR3 length: 16 amino acids.

The chain employs TRBV6-6 and TRBJ1-2; D remains unclear. Trimming took 0 bases from V and 8 from J, leaving 13 bases between them. The CDR3 is 14 amino acids. CDR1 is MNHNY, CDR2 SVGAGI, per germline (reference sequence). CDR3 in amino acids: CASSYSTGFGGYTF. DNA for the CDR3: TGTGCCAGCAGTTACTCCACGGGGTTCGGGGGCTACACCTTC.

This chain connects TRBV5-6 to TRBJ2-5; D may be TRBD1 (5 bases). This CDR3 region has 15 residues. The germline V gene encodes CDR1 SGHDT and CDR2 YYEEEE. The ends were cut back, 1 base at V and 7 bases at J, with 17 bases in the middle. The CDR3 is CASSLSGAAMGTQYF. The CDR3 DNA is TGTGCCAGCAGCTTGAGTGGGGCCGCAATGGGGACCCAGTACTTC.

J is TRBJ2-5 and V is TRBV29-1, with TRBD1 as a possible D gene (6 bases). The V end was cut by 7 bases, the J end by 5 bases, with 14 bases between. This CDR3 spans 12 amino acids. CDR1 SQVTM and CDR2 ANQGSEA come from the germline V gene. CDR3 loop: CSAIRQGETQYF. As DNA, the CDR3 is TGCAGCGCAATAAGGCAGGGGGAGACCCAGTACTTC.

This clone was detected once. The chain couples TRBV11-3 to TRBJ1-2, with 8 bases matching TRBD1. The V gene's germline CDR1 is SGHNT and CDR2 YENEEA. V lost 5 bases to trimming and J lost 6 bases; unmatched junction nucleotides: 5. The CDR3 contains 13 residues. In nucleotides, the CDR3 is TGTGCCAGCAGCACCGACAGGGGCGATGGCTACACCTTC. Translation gives CASSTDRGDGYTF.

The V call is TRBV7-8, the J call TRBJ2-1; D remains ambiguous. Germline CDR1 SGHVS, CDR2 FQNEAQ. The germline V and J ends were trimmed by 5 bases and 2 bases, with 7 bases remaining between them. The CDR3 spans 13 residues. CDR3 region: CASSATPYNEQFF. CDR3 DNA sequence: TGTGCCAGCAGCGCCACTCCCTACAATGAGCAGTTCTTC.

The chain links TRBV6-2 or TRBV6-3 to TRBJ1-2, with a possible D match to TRBD1 (6 bases). This CDR3 is built from 16 residues. V gave up 5 bases and J gave up 3 bases, with 19 bases separating them. Germline V lookup: CDR1 MNHEY, CDR2 SVGEGT. CDR3 sequence (DNA): TGTGCCAGCAGTCCCCGGGGGGCCAGGGAGTACTATGGCTACACCTTC. Its protein is CASSPRGAREYYGYTF.